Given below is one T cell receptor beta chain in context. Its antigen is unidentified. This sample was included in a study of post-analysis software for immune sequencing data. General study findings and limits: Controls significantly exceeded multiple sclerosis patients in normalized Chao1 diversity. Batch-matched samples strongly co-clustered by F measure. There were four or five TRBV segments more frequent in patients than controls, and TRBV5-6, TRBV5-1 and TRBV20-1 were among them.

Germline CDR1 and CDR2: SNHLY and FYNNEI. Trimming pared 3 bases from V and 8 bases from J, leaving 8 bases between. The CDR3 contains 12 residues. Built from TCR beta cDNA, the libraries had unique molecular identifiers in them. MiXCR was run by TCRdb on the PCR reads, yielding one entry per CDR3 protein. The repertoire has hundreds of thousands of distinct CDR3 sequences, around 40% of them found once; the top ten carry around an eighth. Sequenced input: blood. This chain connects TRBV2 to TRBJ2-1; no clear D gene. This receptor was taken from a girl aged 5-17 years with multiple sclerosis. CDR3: CASSDGPHEQFF. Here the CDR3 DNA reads TGTGCCAGCAGTGATGGGCCCCATGAGCAGTTCTTC.